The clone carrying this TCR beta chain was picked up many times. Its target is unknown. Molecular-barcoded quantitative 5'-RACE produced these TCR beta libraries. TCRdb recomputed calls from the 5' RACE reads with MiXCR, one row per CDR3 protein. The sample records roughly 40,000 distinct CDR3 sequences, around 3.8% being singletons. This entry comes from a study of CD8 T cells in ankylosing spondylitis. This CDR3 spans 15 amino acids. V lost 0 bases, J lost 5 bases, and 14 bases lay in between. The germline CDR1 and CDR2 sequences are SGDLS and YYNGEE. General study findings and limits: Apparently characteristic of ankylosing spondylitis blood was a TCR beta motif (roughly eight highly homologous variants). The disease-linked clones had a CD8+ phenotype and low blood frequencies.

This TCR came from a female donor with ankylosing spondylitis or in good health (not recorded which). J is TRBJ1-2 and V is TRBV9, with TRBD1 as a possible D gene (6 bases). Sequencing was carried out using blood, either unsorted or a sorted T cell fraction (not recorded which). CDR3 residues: CASSVETGKRYGYTF. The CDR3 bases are TGTGCCAGCAGCGTAGAAACAGGGAAGAGATATGGCTACACCTTC. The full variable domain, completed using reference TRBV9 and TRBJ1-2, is DSGVTQTPKHLITATGQRVTLRCSPRSGDLSVYWYQQSLDQGLQFLIQYYNGEERAKGNILERFSAQQFPDLHSELNLSSLELGDSALYFCASSVETGKRYGYTFGSGTRLTVV.